This T cell receptor (beta chain) derives from a study of blood T cell repertoires in COVID-19. Study information: Samples came from the United States, Italy and Spain, spanning acute and convalescent COVID-19. In each case, the material was cDNA or gDNA derived from T cells, B-cell-depleted T cells, or PBMCs.

This clone was seen more than once but under ten times. Original methodology: Estimation of nucleated cell counts was performed using reference gene primer amplification. Assay used: immunoSEQ multiplex PCR; TCRdb lists only in-frame clones, some missing. V and J calls and clone size are as listed in that table; D and trimming were resolved from the DNA. The sample includes 200,000 or so clones, more than 65% of them seen just once. Sequencing was performed on peripheral blood. This receptor was obtained from a woman between 25 and 40 years old who had recovered from COVID-19.

In DNA, the CDR3 is TGTGCCAGCAGCTTGGCTAGCGGGGGTTCCTACAATGAGCAGTTCTTC. It yields the protein CASSLASGGSYNEQFF. The V call is TRBV11-2, the J call TRBJ2-1, with 10 bases identical to TRBD2. J gave up 1 base and V 3 bases, and 3 bases lay outside the gene matches. The CDR3 is made up of 16 amino acids. CDR1 is SGHAT and CDR2 is FQNNGV in the germline V gene.